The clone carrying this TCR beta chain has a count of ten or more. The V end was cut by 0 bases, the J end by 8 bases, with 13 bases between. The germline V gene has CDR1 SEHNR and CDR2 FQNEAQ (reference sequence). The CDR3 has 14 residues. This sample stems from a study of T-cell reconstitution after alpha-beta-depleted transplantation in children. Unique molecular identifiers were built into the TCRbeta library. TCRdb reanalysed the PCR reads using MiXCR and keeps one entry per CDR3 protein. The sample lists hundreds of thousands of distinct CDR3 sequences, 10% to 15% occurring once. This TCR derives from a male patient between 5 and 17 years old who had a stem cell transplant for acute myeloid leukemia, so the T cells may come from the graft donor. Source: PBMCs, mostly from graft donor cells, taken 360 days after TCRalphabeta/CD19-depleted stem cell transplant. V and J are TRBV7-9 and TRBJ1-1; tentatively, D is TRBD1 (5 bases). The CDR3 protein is CASSLAGRATEAFF. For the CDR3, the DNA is TGTGCCAGCAGCTTAGCGGGCAGGGCGACCGAAGCTTTCTTT.